The next 23 T cell receptor beta chains were all read from a single sample in a study of control samples from healthy donors and cancer patients. The table came from immunoSEQ multiplex PCR; TCRdb's copy has only in-frame clones and leaves some out. The repertoire has 130,000 or so clones, approximately 87% of them found once; the top ten carry approximately 2.9%. Sequenced sample: blood. The receptors here all came from a man in his 60s in good health.

The J gene is TRBJ2-7, the V gene TRBV11-2; unclear D gene. Trimming pared 4 bases from V and 10 bases from J, leaving 23 bases between. The CDR3 length is 15 residues. CDR1 is SGHAT and CDR2 is FQNNGV in the germline V gene. As DNA, the CDR3 is TGTGCCAGCAGCTCACCCCGCAGCAGGAGAGTCGTTCAGTACTTC. As protein: CASSSPRSRRVVQYF.

This sequence joins TRBV9 and TRBJ2-2; tentatively, D is TRBD2 (6 bases). The CDR3 consists of 16 residues. Germline values: CDR1 SGDLS, CDR2 YYNGEE. V lost 0 bases, J lost 1 base, and 10 bases lay in between. Here the CDR3 DNA reads TGTGCCAGCAGCGTAGAGGGGACTGTGAACACCGGGGAGCTGTTTTTT. This encodes CASSVEGTVNTGELFF.

The chain has TRBV6-1 and TRBJ2-7; 8 nucleotides align to TRBD2. Germline values: CDR1 MNHNS, CDR2 SASEGT. The J segment lost 2 bases and the V segment lost 0 bases, leaving 3 bases of the junction unmatched. There are 15 residues in the CDR3. The CDR3 reads CASSEAAGGTYEQYF. CDR3 DNA: TGTGCCAGCAGTGAAGCGGCGGGGGGCACCTACGAGCAGTACTTC.

V usage is TRBV28 and J usage is TRBJ1-2; no reliable D call. Trimming pared 3 bases from V and 7 bases from J, leaving 12 bases between. The CDR3 is 13 residues long. CDR1 is MDHEN, CDR2 SYDVKM, per germline. The CDR3 DNA is TGTGCCAGCAGTTTGATAAGTGTGGTTGGCTACACCTTC. Translation gives CASSLISVVGYTF.

The J gene is TRBJ2-5, the V gene TRBV6-5; 11 bases align to TRBD2. After removal of 4 bases from V and 0 bases from J, the junction contained 1 base not matched to a gene. The CDR3 has 15 amino acids. The germline V gene encodes CDR1 MNHEY and CDR2 SVGAGI. CDR3 sequence: CASSWGLADQETQYF. Written as DNA, the CDR3 is TGTGCCAGCAGTTGGGGACTAGCGGACCAAGAGACCCAGTACTTC.

The chain couples TRBV2 to TRBJ2-7; no firm D call. Germline V gene lookup returns CDR1 SNHLY and CDR2 FYNNEI. This CDR3 is 12 amino acids long. V gave up 8 bases and J gave up 4 bases, with 12 bases separating them. This CDR3 reads CASGKSPYEQYF. CDR3 nucleotides: TGTGCCAGCGGGAAATCTCCATACGAGCAGTACTTC.

The genes are TRBV7-9 and TRBJ1-4; 7 bases map to TRBD1. With V trimmed by 4 bases and J by 7 bases, 9 bases remained unmatched. Germline V CDR1 and CDR2: SEHNR, FQNEAQ (reference sequence). This CDR3 is 15 amino acids long. CDR3 sequence: CASSWGQSTAEKLFF. The CDR3 DNA is TGTGCCAGCAGCTGGGGACAGTCTACGGCTGAAAAACTGTTTTTT.

The chain employs TRBV6-5 and TRBJ1-5; D call uncertain. Trimming took 0 bases from V and 5 from J, leaving 5 bases between them. CDR1 and CDR2 from the germline V gene are MNHEY and SVGAGI. There are 13 residues in the CDR3. The CDR3 bases are TGTGCCAGCAGTTACTCTGTCGATCAGCCCCAGCATTTT. It is translated as CASSYSVDQPQHF.

The chain joins TRBV18 to TRBJ2-2; 8 nucleotides agree with TRBD1. Germline CDR1 reads KGHSH; CDR2 reads LQKENI. This CDR3 is 17 amino acids long. V was clipped by 3 bases and J by 1 base; unmatched bases: 7. As DNA, the CDR3 is TGTGCCAGCTCACCGTCCGTAGGACAGGGGAACACCGGGGAGCTGTTTTTT. It is translated as CASSPSVGQGNTGELFF.

In this sample, this clone turned up a few times. The V gene is TRBV11-2, the J gene TRBJ2-5; 11 nucleotides agree with TRBD2. The germline CDR1 and CDR2 sequences are SGHAT and FQNNGV. V shed 1 base, J shed 5 bases, and the junction held 9 bases outside the gene matches. The CDR3 length is 17 residues. The CDR3 here is CASSLGVLAGDLETQYF. CDR3 bases: TGTGCCAGCAGCTTAGGGGTACTAGCGGGGGATTTGGAGACCCAGTACTTC.

The chain carries TRBV12-3 or TRBV12-4 and TRBJ1-1; D ambiguous. Trimming stripped 6 bases from V and 2 bases from J, with 10 bases between. The CDR3 length is 13 residues. The CDR3 sequence is CASSLGFNTEAFF. As DNA, the CDR3 is TGTGCCAGCAGCCTAGGATTCAACACTGAAGCTTTCTTT.

The CDR3 region is CASSHGQGNTEAFF. The CDR3 DNA sequence: TGTGCCAGCAGCCACGGACAGGGGAACACTGAAGCTTTCTTT. The chain carries TRBV7-9 and TRBJ1-1, with 8 bases matching TRBD1. Unmatched junction bases numbered 3, after V lost 5 bases and J lost 1 base. Germline loops: CDR1 SEHNR, CDR2 FQNEAQ (reference sequence). This CDR3 is built from 14 residues. Together with reference TRBV7-9 and TRBJ1-1, the CDR3 gives the full variable domain: DTGVSQNPRHKITKRGQNVTFRCDPISEHNRLYWYRQTLGQGPEFLTYFQNEAQLEKSRLLSDRFSAERPKGSFSTLEIQRTEQGDSAMYLCASSHGQGNTEAFFGQGTRLTVV.

The gene calls are TRBV2 and TRBJ1-2; no firm D call. V lost 5 bases, J lost 5 bases, and 9 bases lay in between. CDR1 is SNHLY and CDR2 is FYNNEI in the germline V gene. CDR3 length equals 12 residues. The CDR3 sequence is CASSRSGYGYTF. CDR3 DNA sequence: TGTGCCAGCAGTAGGTCAGGATATGGCTACACCTTC.

For the CDR3, the DNA is TGTGCCAGCAGCGGAGGAGGGAGGTACGAGCAGTACTTC. Residues: CASSGGGRYEQYF. The chain combines TRBV28 with TRBJ2-7, with TRBD2 as a possible D gene (6 bases). Trimming took 6 bases from V and 4 from J, leaving 13 bases between them. Germline V gene lookup returns CDR1 MDHEN and CDR2 SYDVKM. CDR3 length equals 13 residues.

The rearrangement joins TRBV28 to TRBJ1-1; D perhaps matches TRBD1 (6 bases). V shed 6 bases and J shed 3 bases, with 11 bases lying between them. The length of the CDR3 is 13 residues. The germline CDR1 and CDR2 sequences are MDHEN and SYDVKM. The CDR3 sequence: CASRFTGHTEAFF. The CDR3 coding sequence is TGTGCCAGCAGGTTTACAGGGCACACTGAAGCTTTCTTT.

The CDR3 protein is CATSEEGSSYGYTF. The CDR3 DNA is TGTGCCACCAGTGAGGAAGGGAGTAGCTATGGCTACACCTTC. The chain uses TRBV24-1 and TRBJ1-2, with D unclear. The CDR3 is made up of 14 amino acids. V was pared by 4 bases and J by 4 bases, with 12 bases between. Germline V gene lookup returns CDR1 KGHDR and CDR2 SFDVKD.

This chain links TRBV6-5 with TRBJ1-5, with D unclear. V lost 0 bases to trimming and J lost 5 bases, with 5 bases between them. Germline V gene data show CDR1 as MNHEY and CDR2 as SVGAGI. The CDR3 length is 13 residues. The CDR3 loop reads CASSYSEYQPQHF. In DNA form, the CDR3 reads TGTGCCAGCAGTTACTCCGAGTATCAGCCCCAGCATTTT.

The V and J genes are TRBV19 and TRBJ1-1; 8 bases line up with TRBD1. V gave up 7 bases and J gave up 4 bases; unmatched junction bases: 8. The CDR3 extends over 14 amino acids. Germline lookup yields CDR1 LNHDA and CDR2 SQIVND (reference sequence). The CDR3: CASTLDRERTEAFF. The DNA for the CDR3 is TGTGCCAGTACTTTGGACAGGGAGCGCACTGAAGCTTTCTTT.

The rearrangement links TRBV7-2 to TRBJ1-6; 7 nucleotides match TRBD1. Germline V lookup: CDR1 SGHTA, CDR2 FQGNSA. V was pared by 2 bases and J by 14 bases, with 9 bases of the junction left unmatched. This CDR3 region has 14 residues. In DNA, the CDR3 is TGTGCCAGCAGCTTACAAAAGGGGGCGAATTCCCTCCACTTT. Translating gives CASSLQKGANSLHF.

The chain couples TRBV28 to TRBJ1-6; TRBD1 is a possible D gene (6 bases). Trimming removed 6 bases at V and 0 bases at J, with 12 bases between. CDR1 MDHEN and CDR2 SYDVKM come from the germline V gene. CDR3 size: 16 residues. For the CDR3, the DNA is TGTGCCAGCAGCGGGACACTTAGCTCCTATAATTCACCCCTCCACTTT. It translates to CASSGTLSSYNSPLHF. The full variable domain, its missing parts supplied by reference TRBV28 and TRBJ1-6, is DVKVTQSSRYLVKRTGEKVFLECVQDMDHENMFWYRQDPGLGLRLIYFSYDVKMKEKGDIPEGYSVSREKKERFSLILESASTNQTSMYLCASSGTLSSYNSPLHFGNGTRLTVT.

The gene calls are TRBV19 and TRBJ1-4, with D hard to call. The CDR3 has 14 residues. Germline CDR1 LNHDA, CDR2 SQIVND (reference sequence). V lost 7 bases to trimming and J lost 10 bases, with 19 bases between them. The CDR3 is CASTPDRAGGKLFF. The CDR3 DNA sequence: TGTGCCAGTACCCCTGATAGGGCTGGTGGAAAACTGTTTTTT. Together with reference TRBV19 and TRBJ1-4, the CDR3 gives the full variable domain: DGGITQSPKYLFRKEGQNVTLSCEQNLNHDAMYWYRQDPGQGLRLIYYSQIVNDFQKGDIAEGYSVSREKKESFPLTVTSAQKNPTAFYLCASTPDRAGGKLFFGSGTQLSVL.

The V call is TRBV18, the J call TRBJ2-7; D is unresolved. The germline V and J ends were trimmed by 2 bases and 5 bases, with 4 bases remaining between them. Germline V CDR1 and CDR2: KGHSH, LQKENI. The CDR3 totals 11 residues. CDR3 sequence: CASSPNNEQYF. The DNA for the CDR3 is TGTGCCAGCTCACCAAACAACGAGCAGTACTTC.

The chain uses TRBV27 and TRBJ2-4, with 8 nucleotides matching TRBD1. The germline gives CDR1 MNHEY, CDR2 SMNVEV (reference sequence). This CDR3 is 16 amino acids long. With 5 bases clipped from V and 0 bases from J, the junction kept 6 bases outside the gene matches. CDR3 sequence: CASSRTGIIAKNIQYF. The DNA for the CDR3 is TGTGCCAGCAGTAGGACAGGGATCATAGCCAAAAACATTCAGTACTTC.